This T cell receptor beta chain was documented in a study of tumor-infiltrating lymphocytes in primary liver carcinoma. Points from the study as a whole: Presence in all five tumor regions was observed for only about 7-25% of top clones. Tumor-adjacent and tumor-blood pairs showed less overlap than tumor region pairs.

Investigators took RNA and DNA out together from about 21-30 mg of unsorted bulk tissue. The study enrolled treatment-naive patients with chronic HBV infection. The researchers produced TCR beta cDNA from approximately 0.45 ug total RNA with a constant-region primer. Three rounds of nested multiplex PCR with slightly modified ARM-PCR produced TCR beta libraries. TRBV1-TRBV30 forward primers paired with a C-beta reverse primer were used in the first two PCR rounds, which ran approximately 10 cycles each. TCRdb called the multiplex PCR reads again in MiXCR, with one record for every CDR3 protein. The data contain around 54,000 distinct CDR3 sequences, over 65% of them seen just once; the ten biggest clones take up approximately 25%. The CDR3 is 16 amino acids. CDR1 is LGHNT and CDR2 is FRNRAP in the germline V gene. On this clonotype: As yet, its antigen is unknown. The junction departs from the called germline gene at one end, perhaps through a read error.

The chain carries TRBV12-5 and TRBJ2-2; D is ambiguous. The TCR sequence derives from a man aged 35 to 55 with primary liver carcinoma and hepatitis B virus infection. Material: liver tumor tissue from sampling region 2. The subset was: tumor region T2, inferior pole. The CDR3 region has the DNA TGTGCCAGTGGTCCCTCGGGCAGCTCGAACACCGGGGAGCTGTTTTTT. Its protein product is CASGPSGSSNTGELFF.